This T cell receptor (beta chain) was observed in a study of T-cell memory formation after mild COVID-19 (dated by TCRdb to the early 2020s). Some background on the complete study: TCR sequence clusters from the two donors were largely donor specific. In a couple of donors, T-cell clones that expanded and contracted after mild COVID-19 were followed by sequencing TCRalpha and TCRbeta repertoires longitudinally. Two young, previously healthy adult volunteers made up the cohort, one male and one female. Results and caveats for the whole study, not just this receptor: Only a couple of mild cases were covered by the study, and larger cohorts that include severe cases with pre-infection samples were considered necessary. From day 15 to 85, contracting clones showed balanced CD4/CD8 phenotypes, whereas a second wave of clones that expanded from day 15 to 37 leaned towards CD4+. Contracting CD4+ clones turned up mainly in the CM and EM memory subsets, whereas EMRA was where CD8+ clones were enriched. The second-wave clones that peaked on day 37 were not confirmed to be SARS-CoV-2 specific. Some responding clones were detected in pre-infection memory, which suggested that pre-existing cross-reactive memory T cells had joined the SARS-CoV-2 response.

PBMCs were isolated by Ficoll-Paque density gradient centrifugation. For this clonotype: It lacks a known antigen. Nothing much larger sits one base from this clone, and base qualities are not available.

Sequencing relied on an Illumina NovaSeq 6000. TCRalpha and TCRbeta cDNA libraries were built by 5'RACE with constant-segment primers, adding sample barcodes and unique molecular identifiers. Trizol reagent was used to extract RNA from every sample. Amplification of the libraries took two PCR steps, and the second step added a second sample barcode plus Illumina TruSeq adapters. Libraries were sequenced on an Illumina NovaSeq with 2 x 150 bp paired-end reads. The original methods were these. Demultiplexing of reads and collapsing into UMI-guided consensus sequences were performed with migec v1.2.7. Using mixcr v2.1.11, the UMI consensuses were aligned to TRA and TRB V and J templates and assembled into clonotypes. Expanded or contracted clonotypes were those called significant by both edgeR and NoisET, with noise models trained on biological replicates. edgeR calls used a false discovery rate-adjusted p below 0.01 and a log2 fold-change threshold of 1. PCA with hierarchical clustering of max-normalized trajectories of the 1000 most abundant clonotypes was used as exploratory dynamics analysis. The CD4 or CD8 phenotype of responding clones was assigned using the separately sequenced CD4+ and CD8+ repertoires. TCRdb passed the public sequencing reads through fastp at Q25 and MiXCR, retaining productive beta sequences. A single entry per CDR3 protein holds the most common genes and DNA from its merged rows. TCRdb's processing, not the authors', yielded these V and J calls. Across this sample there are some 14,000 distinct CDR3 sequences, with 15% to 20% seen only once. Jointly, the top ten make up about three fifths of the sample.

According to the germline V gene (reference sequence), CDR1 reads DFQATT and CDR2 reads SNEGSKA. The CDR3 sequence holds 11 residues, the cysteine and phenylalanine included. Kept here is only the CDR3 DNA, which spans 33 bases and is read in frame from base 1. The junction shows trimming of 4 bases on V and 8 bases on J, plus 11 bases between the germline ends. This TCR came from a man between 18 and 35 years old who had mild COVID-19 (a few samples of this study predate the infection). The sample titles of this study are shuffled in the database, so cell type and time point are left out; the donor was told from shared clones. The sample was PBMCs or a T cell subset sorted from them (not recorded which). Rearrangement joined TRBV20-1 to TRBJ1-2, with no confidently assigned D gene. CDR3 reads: CSAKPLAGYTF. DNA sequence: TGCAGTGCTAAACCCCTGGCGGGCTACACCTTC.